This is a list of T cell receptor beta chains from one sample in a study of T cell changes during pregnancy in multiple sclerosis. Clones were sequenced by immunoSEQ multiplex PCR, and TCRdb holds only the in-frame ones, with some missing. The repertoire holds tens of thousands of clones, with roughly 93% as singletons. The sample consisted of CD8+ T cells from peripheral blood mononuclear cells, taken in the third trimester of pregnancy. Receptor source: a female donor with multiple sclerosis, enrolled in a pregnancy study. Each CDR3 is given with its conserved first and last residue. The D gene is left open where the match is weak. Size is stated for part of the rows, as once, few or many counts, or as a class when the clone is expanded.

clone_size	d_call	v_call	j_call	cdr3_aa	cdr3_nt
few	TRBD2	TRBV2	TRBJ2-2	CASTSPGGANTGELFF	TGTGCCAGCACCTCCCCCGGGGGGGCGAACACCGGGGAGCTGTTTTTT
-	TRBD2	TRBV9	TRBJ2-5	CASSVEWGGLQETQYF	TGTGCCAGCAGCGTAGAGTGGGGGGGACTTCAAGAGACCCAGTACTTC
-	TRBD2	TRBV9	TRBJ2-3	CASSVGVVRGTGGKTDTQYF	TGTGCCAGCAGCGTAGGGGTTGTAAGGGGAACGGGGGGAAAAACAGATACGCAGTATTTT
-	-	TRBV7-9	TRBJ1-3	CASSLGRNTIYF	TGTGCCAGCAGCTTAGGTAGAAACACCATATATTTT
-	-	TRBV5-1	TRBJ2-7	CASSLGSSYEQYF	TGCGCCAGCAGCTTGGGCAGCTCCTACGAGCAGTACTTC
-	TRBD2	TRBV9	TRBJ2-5	CASSATSGGAQETQYF	TGTGCCAGCAGCGCGACTAGCGGGGGGGCACAAGAGACCCAGTACTTC
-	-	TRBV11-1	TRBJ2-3	CASSPRQLRRTDTQYF	TGTGCCAGCAGCCCGAGACAGTTACGACGCACAGATACGCAGTATTTT
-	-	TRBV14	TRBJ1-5	CASSQGGVNQPQHF	TGTGCCAGCAGCCAAGGGGGGGTCAATCAGCCCCAGCATTTT
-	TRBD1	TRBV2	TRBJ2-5	CASSPGTEETQYF	TGTGCCAGCAGTCCCGGGACAGAAGAGACCCAGTACTTC
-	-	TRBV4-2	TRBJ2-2	CASSQDPLRGTFDDGELFF	TGTGCCAGCAGCCAAGACCCCCTCCGGGGGACGTTCGACGACGGGGAGCTGTTTTTT
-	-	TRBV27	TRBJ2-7	CASSLNGQTFYEQYF	TGTGCCAGCAGTTTAAATGGACAGACCTTCTACGAGCAGTACTTC
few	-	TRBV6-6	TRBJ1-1	CATTTGLGTEAFF	TGTGCCACTACGACAGGTCTGGGGACTGAAGCTTTCTTT
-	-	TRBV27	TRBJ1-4	CASRPDRSVEKLFF	TGTGCCAGCAGGCCTGACAGAAGTGTCGAAAAACTGTTTTTT
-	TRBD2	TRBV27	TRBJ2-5	CASSLLAGDLQETQYF	TGTGCCAGCAGCCTCCTCGCGGGGGACTTACAAGAGACCCAGTACTTC
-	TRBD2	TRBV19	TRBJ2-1	CASSIGFGGALNEQFF	TGTGCCAGTAGTATTGGGTTCGGGGGGGCATTGAATGAGCAGTTCTTC
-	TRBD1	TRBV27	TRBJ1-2	CASSPGTVNYGYTF	TGTGCCAGCAGTCCCGGGACAGTTAACTATGGCTACACCTTC
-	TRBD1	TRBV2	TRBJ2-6	CASSGTGNDRSGANVLTF	TGTGCCAGCAGCGGGACAGGGAACGATCGTTCTGGGGCCAACGTCCTGACTTTC
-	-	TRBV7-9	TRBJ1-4	CASSRGETNEKLFF	TGTGCCAGCAGCCGGGGGGAGACTAATGAAAAACTGTTTTTT
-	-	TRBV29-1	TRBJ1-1	CSVEDREGMHTEAFF	TGCAGCGTTGAAGATCGGGAGGGGATGCACACTGAAGCTTTCTTT
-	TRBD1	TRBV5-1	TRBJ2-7	CASSWPGQGASYGPEQYF	TGCGCCAGCAGCTGGCCGGGACAGGGCGCGTCATACGGGCCCGAGCAGTACTTC
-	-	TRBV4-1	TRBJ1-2	CASSQVGGSGYTF	TGCGCCAGCAGCCAAGTAGGGGGATCGGGCTACACCTTC
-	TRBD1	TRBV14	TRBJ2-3	CASSRRQGGSTDTQYF	TGTGCCAGCAGCCGAAGACAGGGTGGGAGCACAGATACGCAGTATTTT
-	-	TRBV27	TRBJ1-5	CASSYGEGFVRHF	TGTGCCAGCAGTTATGGGGAGGGTTTCGTTCGGCATTTT
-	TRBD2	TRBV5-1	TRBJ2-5	CASSLEVPGLAGGPQETQYF	TGCGCCAGCAGCTTGGAGGTGCCGGGACTAGCGGGGGGCCCACAAGAGACCCAGTACTTC
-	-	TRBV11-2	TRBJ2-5	CASSRQQETQYF	TGTGCCAGCAGCCGACAGCAAGAGACCCAGTACTTC
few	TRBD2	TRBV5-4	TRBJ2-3	CASSPATSGGADTQYF	TGTGCCAGCAGCCCGGCCACGAGCGGGGGGGCAGATACGCAGTATTTT
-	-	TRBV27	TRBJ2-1	CASSTYNEQFF	TGTGCCAGCAGTACTTACAATGAGCAGTTCTTC
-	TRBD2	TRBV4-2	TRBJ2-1	CASSQVIAGDFEQFF	TGTGCCAGCAGCCAAGTAATAGCGGGGGATTTTGAGCAGTTCTTC
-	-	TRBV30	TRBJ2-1	CAWTHTGYNEQFF	TGTGCCTGGACCCACACAGGTTACAATGAGCAGTTCTTC
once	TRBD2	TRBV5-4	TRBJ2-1	CAWRGGRSSYNEQFF	TGTGCCTGGAGGGGAGGGAGAAGCTCCTACAATGAGCAGTTCTTC
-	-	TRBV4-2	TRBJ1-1	CASSQVSSLATEAFF	TGTGCCAGCAGCCAAGTCTCCTCGTTGGCCACTGAAGCTTTCTTT
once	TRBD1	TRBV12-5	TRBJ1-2	CASGLVTLTDRTINYGYTF	TGTGCTAGTGGTTTGGTGACCCTAACGGACAGGACGATTAACTATGGCTACACCTTC
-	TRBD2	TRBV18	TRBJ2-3	CASSPSSGGFRDTQYF	TGTGCCAGCTCACCATCTAGCGGGGGATTCAGGGATACGCAGTATTTT
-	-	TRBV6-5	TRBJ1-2	CASSYSYPSGEGYTF	TGTGCCAGCAGTTACTCCTACCCTTCCGGGGAGGGCTACACCTTC
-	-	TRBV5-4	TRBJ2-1	CASSLDLAWVFEQFF	TGTGCCAGCAGCTTGGATTTAGCTTGGGTTTTCGAGCAGTTCTTC
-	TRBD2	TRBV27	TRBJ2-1	CASSFLTSGGHSSYNEQFF	TGTGCCAGCAGTTTTCTCACTAGCGGGGGGCACAGCTCCTACAATGAGCAGTTCTTC
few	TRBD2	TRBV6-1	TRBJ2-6	CASSEAAGAGANVLTF	TGTGCCAGCAGTGAAGCTGCGGGGGCTGGGGCCAACGTCCTGACTTTC
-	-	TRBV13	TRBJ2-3	CASSFPRDTQYF	TGTGCCAGCAGCTTCCCCAGGGATACGCAGTATTTT
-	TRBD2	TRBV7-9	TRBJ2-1	CASSTGGALNEQFF	TGTGCCAGCAGCACCGGGGGGGCCCTAAATGAGCAGTTCTTC
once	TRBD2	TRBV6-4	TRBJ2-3	CASSDGTSLSTDTQYF	TGTGCCAGCAGTGACGGGACTAGCCTTAGCACAGATACGCAGTATTTT
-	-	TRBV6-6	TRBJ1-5	CASSQGYNQPQHF	TGTGCCAGCAGCCAGGGTTATAATCAGCCCCAGCATTTT
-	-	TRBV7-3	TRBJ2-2	CASSSPVSDRNGELFF	TGTGCCAGCAGCTCGCCCGTATCTGACAGGAACGGGGAGCTGTTTTTT
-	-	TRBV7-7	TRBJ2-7	CASSLSLGEGEEQYF	TGTGCTAGCAGCTTATCGCTAGGGGAGGGGGAAGAGCAGTACTTC
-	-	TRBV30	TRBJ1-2	CAWSAPGLTNYGYTF	TGTGCCTGGAGTGCTCCGGGACTTACGAACTATGGCTACACCTTC
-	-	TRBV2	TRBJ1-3	CASSGTDLSGNTIYF	TGTGCCAGCAGTGGGACAGACCTCTCTGGAAACACCATATATTTT
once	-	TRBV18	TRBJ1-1	CASSPVFGKPWATEAFF	TGTGCCAGCTCACCAGTATTCGGTAAGCCCTGGGCCACTGAAGCTTTCTTT
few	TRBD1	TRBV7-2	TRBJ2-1	CASSLATGGSHEQFF	TGTGCCAGCAGCTTAGCTACAGGGGGGTCCCATGAGCAGTTCTTC
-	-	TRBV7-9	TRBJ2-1	CASSLARNNEQFF	TGTGCCAGCAGCTTAGCGAGAAACAATGAGCAGTTCTTC
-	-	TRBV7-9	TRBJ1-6	CASSLWVGPGVAPLHF	TGTGCCAGCAGCTTATGGGTGGGTCCGGGAGTGGCGCCCCTCCACTTT